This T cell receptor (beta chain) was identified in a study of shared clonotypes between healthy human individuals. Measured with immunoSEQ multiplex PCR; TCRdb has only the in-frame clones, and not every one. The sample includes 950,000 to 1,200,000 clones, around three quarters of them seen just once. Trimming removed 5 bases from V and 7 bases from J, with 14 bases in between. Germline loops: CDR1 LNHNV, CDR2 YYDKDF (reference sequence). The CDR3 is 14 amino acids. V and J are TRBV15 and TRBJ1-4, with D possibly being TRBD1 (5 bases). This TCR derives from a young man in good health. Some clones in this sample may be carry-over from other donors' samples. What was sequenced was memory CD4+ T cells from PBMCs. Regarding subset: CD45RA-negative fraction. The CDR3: CATSLDKAIEKLFF. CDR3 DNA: TGTGCCACCAGCCTGGACAAGGCTATTGAAAAACTGTTTTTT. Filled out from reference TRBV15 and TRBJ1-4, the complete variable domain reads DAMVIQNPRYQVTQFGKPVTLSCSQTLNHNVMYWYQQKSSQAPKLLFHYYDKDFNNEADTPDNFQSRRPNTSFCFLDIRSPGLGDTAMYLCATSLDKAIEKLFFGSGTQLSVL.